This section outlines one T cell receptor beta chain sequence together with its context. The antigen is unknown. TCRdb keeps only in-frame clones here, not all; method: immunoSEQ multiplex PCR. The sample carries roughly 93,000 clones, roughly four fifths recorded once. This specimen belongs to a study of OX40 agonist ivuxolimab in advanced cancers. Study overall: Patients received ivuxolimab, an intravenous treatment, every 2 weeks at 0.01 to 10 mg/kg. At 82.7% male, the cohort had a mean age of about 60 years, ranging from roughly 20 to 79. Study-wide findings and caveats: A proportion of nonresponders additionally exhibited low normalized T-cell clonal expansion.

The CDR3 covers 13 residues. Germline lookup yields CDR1 SGHTA and CDR2 FQGNSA. The germline V and J ends were trimmed by 0 bases and 3 bases, with 6 bases remaining between them. This chain joins TRBV7-2 and TRBJ2-7, with a possible D match to TRBD1 (6 bases). This TCR came from an adult with an advanced solid tumor such as melanoma, head and neck, liver or kidney cancer. The sample in question was CD4+ or CD8+ T cells sorted from blood, obtained in a trial of the OX40 agonist ivuxolimab. The CDR3 DNA follows: TGTGCCAGCAGCTTAGCAGGGGGCTACGAGCAGTACTTC. It specifies CASSLAGGYEQYF.